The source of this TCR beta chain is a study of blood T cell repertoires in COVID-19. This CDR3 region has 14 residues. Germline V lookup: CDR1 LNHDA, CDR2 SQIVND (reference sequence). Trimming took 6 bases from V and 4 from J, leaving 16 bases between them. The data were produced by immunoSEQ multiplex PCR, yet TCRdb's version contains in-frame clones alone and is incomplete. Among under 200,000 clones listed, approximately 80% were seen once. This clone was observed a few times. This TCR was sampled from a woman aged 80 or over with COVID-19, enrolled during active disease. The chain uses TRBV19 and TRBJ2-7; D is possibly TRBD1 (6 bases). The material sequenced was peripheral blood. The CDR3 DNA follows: TGTGCCAGTAGAACTACAGGGAACAGTTACGAGCAGTACTTC. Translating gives CASRTTGNSYEQYF.